The sequence of this T cell receptor beta chain was determined in a study of cytomegalovirus exposure and HLA in healthy donors. Study context: From donors who were HLA-typed, an early data release held about 85 million unique TCRs.

PCR used 60 Vbeta primers and 13 Jbeta primers. Profiling relied on immunoSEQ multiplex PCR, and the TCRdb table lists in-frame clones only, not all of them. In the table there are 150,000 to 250,000 clones, over 75% of which are singletons. CDR1 and CDR2 (germline): KGHSH, LQKENI. V shed 5 bases and J 0 bases; nucleotides not matched to a gene: 6. CDR3 length equals 15 residues. The chain is built from TRBV18 and TRBJ1-2; TRBD1 aligns across 7 bases. The clonotype was recovered from a boy aged 2 to 10 in good health and CMV-seronegative. What was sequenced was PBMCs. The CDR3 DNA follows: TGTGCCAGCTCATCGACAGGGCTGGCTAACTATGGCTACACCTTC. Its protein product is CASSSTGLANYGYTF. The full variable domain, completed using reference TRBV18 and TRBJ1-2, is NAGVMQNPRHLVRRRGQEARLRCSPMKGHSHVYWYRQLPEEGLKFMVYLQKENIIDESGMPKERFSAEFPKEGPSILRIQQVVRGDSAAYFCASSSTGLANYGYTFGSGTRLTVV.